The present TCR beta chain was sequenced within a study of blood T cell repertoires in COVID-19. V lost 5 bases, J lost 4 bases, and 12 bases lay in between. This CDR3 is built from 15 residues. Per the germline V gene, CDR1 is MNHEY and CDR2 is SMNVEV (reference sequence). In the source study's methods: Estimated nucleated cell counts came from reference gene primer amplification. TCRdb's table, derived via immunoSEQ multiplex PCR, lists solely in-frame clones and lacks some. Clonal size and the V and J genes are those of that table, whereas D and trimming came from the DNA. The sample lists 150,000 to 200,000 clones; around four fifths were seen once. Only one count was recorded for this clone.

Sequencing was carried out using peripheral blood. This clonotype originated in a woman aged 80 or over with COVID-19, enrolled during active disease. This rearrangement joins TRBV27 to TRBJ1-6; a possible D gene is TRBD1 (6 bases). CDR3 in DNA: TGTGCCAGCAGTGGCGACAGGTTTTATAATTCACCCCTCCACTTT. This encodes CASSGDRFYNSPLHF.